The 18 T cell receptor beta chains below come from one sample, sequenced in a study of tumor-infiltrating lymphocytes in oesophageal squamous cell carcinoma. One entry per CDR3 protein, called by TCRdb with MiXCR from the PCR reads. Among approximately 15,000 distinct CDR3 sequences listed, roughly 55% were seen once. Sequenced: esophageal tumor tissue. The receptor source for this set is a male donor with esophageal squamous cell carcinoma.

The table lists this clonotype with a count of one. This chain joins TRBV5-1 and TRBJ2-1, with a tentative D call TRBD1 (7 bases). The J call may be incorrect, as the DNA end agrees better with TRBJ2-5. This CDR3 comprises 14 residues. Germline assignment: CDR1 SGHRS and CDR2 YFSETQ. CDR3 loop: CASSPGGQQETQYF. CDR3 nucleotides: TGCGCCAGCAGCCCCGGGGGACAGCAAGAGACCCAGTACTTC.

This rearrangement joins TRBV27 to TRBJ2-4, with 10 bases matching TRBD2. The end of the DNA is better explained by TRBJ2-1, so the J call may be wrong. Per the germline V gene, CDR1 is MNHEY and CDR2 is SMNVEV (reference sequence). The CDR3 runs to 16 residues. The CDR3 sequence: CASSPGGLAGALEQFF. CDR3 in DNA: TGTGCCAGCAGTCCCGGCGGGCTAGCGGGAGCTCTTGAGCAGTTCTTC.

This chain links TRBV6-8 with TRBJ2-7; a weak D match, TRBD1 (6 bases). The J call could be wrong; TRBJ2-1 is a better fit for the DNA end. This CDR3 comprises 13 residues. Germline CDR1 reads MNHGY; CDR2 reads SAAAGT. The CDR3 reads CASRSQGGNEQFF. The CDR3 nucleotides read TGTGCCAGCAGATCACAGGGCGGGAATGAGCAGTTCTTC.

This clonotype has only a few counts. Sequence at one end of the junction differs from germline and may be a read error. The chain recombines TRBV6-1 with TRBJ1-5; TRBD1 agrees at 8 bases. Germline CDR1 is MNHNS and CDR2 is SASEGT. The CDR3 length is 16 residues. Here the CDR3 DNA reads TGTGCCAGCAGCGACGACAGGGGAAGGGGCAATCAGCCCCGGCATTTT. Translated, it gives CASSDDRGRGNQPRHF.

About this clonotype itself: The conserved final phenylalanine or tryptophan is absent from the CDR3, which likely points to a read error. No DNA is shown, since the ends of the CDR3 on it are uncertain; the CDR3 is the one TCRdb lists. The chain recombines TRBV6-5 with TRBJ2-3; TRBD2, the D gene given by the table, was not confirmed from the DNA. Ends included, the CDR3 has 18 residues. Germline lookup yields CDR1 MNHEY and CDR2 SVGAGI. The CDR3 sequence is CASTGRILAGAGEQYFGP.

As for this clonotype: A junction end diverges from the germline sequence, so it may reflect a read error. V usage is TRBV7-6 and J usage is TRBJ2-1; TRBD2 might be the D (5 bases). Germline V gene lookup returns CDR1 SGHVS and CDR2 FNYEAQ. The CDR3 totals 16 residues. The CDR3 region has the DNA TGTGCCAGCACCGGGGATCCCTCATTCTCCTCCAATGAGCAGTTCTTC. Residues: CASTGDPSFSSNEQFF.

The gene calls are TRBV4-1 and TRBJ2-3; 8 bases are a match to TRBD2. After removal of 1 base from V and 2 bases from J, the junction contained 2 bases not matched to a gene. The CDR3 is made up of 15 amino acids. The germline V gene encodes CDR1 MGHRA and CDR2 YSYEKL. The CDR3: CASSQGAGDTDTQYF. DNA for the CDR3: TGCGCCAGCAGCCAAGGAGCGGGAGACACAGATACGCAGTATTTT.

This clonotype was counted a few times. Here the CDR3 omits its conserved ending phenylalanine or tryptophan, so a read error is the likely source. It is unclear where the CDR3 begins or ends on the DNA, so no DNA is shown, and the CDR3 is as TCRdb lists it. The chain joins TRBV28 to TRBJ2-5; TRBD1 was called by the table and not checked on the DNA. The CDR3 length is 17 residues, termini included. Germline V gene sequence: CDR1 MDHEN, CDR2 SYDVKM. The CDR3 loop is CASSEAGTALYGYTFGS.

The chain recombines TRBV5-6 with TRBJ1-2; D is uncertain. TRBJ2-1 explains the end of the DNA better; the J call may be wrong. The CDR3 is made up of 15 amino acids. Germline CDR1 and CDR2: SGHDT and YYEEEE. The DNA for the CDR3 is TGTGCCAGCAGCCCTTGGACGGAAAGGGACAATGAGCAGTTCTTC. It specifies CASSPWTERDNEQFF.

This clonotype was observed once. The chain combines TRBV7-8 with TRBJ1-1; 10 nucleotides match TRBD2. The J call may be wrong; the DNA end is better matched by TRBJ2-1. The germline gives CDR1 SGHVS, CDR2 FQNEAQ. CDR3 length: 14 residues. CDR3 coding DNA: TGTGCCAGCAGCTCGAGGCGGACTAGCGGTGAGCAGTTCTTC. Amino acids: CASSSRRTSGEQFF.

The gene calls are TRBV7-9 and TRBJ2-3; D gene ambiguous. Trimming cost V 0 bases and J 7 bases, with 11 bases left between them. This CDR3 is built from 14 residues. From germline, CDR1 is SEHNR and CDR2 FQNEAQ (reference sequence). CDR3 DNA sequence: TGTGCCAGCAGCTTAGCGCCCCGGAGTCATACGCAGTATTTT. Its protein is CASSLAPRSHTQYF.

The chain recombines TRBV6-6 with TRBJ2-1; D is perhaps TRBD1 (6 bases). The J call is in doubt because the DNA end fits TRBJ2-7 better. This CDR3 spans 16 amino acids. Germline V gives CDR1 MNHNY, CDR2 SVGAGI (reference sequence). CDR3 nucleotide sequence: TGTGCCAGCAGTTACTCGATTGCAGGGGTTACGCAGGAGCAGTACTTC. Translated: CASSYSIAGVTQEQYF.

This chain connects TRBV5-5 to TRBJ2-1; 10 bases match TRBD1. Germline assignment: CDR1 SGHKS and CDR2 YYEKEE (reference sequence). With 4 bases clipped from V and 8 bases from J, the junction kept 0 bases outside the gene matches. The CDR3 sequence is 12 residues long. The CDR3 spells CASSGTGDEQFF. As DNA, the CDR3 is TGTGCCAGCAGCGGGACAGGGGATGAGCAGTTCTTC.

The DNA of the CDR3 is TGTGCCAGCAGCTTAAACCTTCGGACAGGGAAGGATGAGCAGTTCTTC. Amino acids: CASSLNLRTGKDEQFF. The chain recombines TRBV7-3 with TRBJ2-1, with 8 bases lining up with TRBD1. Germline CDR1 reads SGHTA; CDR2 reads FQGTGA. V lost 1 base, J lost 8 bases, and 10 bases stayed unmatched. The CDR3 extends over 16 amino acids. Based on the CDR3 plus reference TRBV7-3 and TRBJ2-1, the full variable domain is GAGVSQTPSNKVTEKGKYVELRCDPISGHTALYWYRQSLGQGPEFLIYFQGTGAADDSGLPNDRFFAVRPEGSVSTLKIQRTERGDSAVYLCASSLNLRTGKDEQFFGPGTRLTVL.

The chain employs TRBV6-8 and TRBJ2-6; D assignment may be TRBD1 or TRBD2 (5 bases each). The J call could be wrong; TRBJ2-1 is a better fit for the DNA end. Germline V gene data show CDR1 as MNHGY and CDR2 as SAAAGT. The CDR3 totals 14 residues. DNA for the CDR3: TGTGCCAGCCTCACCGGGACGGGTAGGGATGAGCAGTTCTTC. This encodes CASLTGTGRDEQFF.

The gene calls are TRBV7-9 and TRBJ2-3; D possibly corresponds to TRBD1 (6 bases). Near its end, the DNA agrees better with TRBJ2-7, so the J call may be wrong. This CDR3 is built from 13 residues. Germline values: CDR1 SEHNR, CDR2 FQNEAQ (reference sequence). The chain's CDR3 is CASSAVRGYEQYF. The DNA of the CDR3 is TGTGCCAGCAGCGCGGTCAGGGGCTACGAGCAGTACTTC.

The V gene is TRBV24-1, the J gene TRBJ2-1, with 10 bases that match TRBD2. The assigned J gene may be wrong: the sequence end matches TRBJ2-7 better. The CDR3 is made up of 18 amino acids. Germline lookup yields CDR1 KGHDR and CDR2 SFDVKD. The CDR3 here is CATSEPGSSGGRYNEQYF. The DNA of the CDR3 is TGTGCCACCAGTGAACCCGGGTCTAGCGGGGGACGATACAATGAGCAGTACTTC.

The CDR3 reads CASSEAINTRQFF. The CDR3 DNA reads TGTGCCAGCAGTGAAGCCATCAACACGAGGCAGTTCTTC. This chain connects TRBV6-1 to TRBJ2-3; D not certain. The J call may not be correct, given that the DNA end is closer to TRBJ2-1. Per germline, CDR1 MNHNS and CDR2 SASEGT. CDR3 length: 13 amino acids.